This record covers a single T cell receptor (beta chain). This clone is a singleton in its sample. There is no known antigen for this receptor. It has no much larger one-base neighbor in the sample; base qualities were not kept. TCRbeta CDR3 regions were amplified from genomic DNA by means of the immunoSEQ Assay, a bias-controlled multiplex PCR. As for the authors' bioinformatics: Within the assay, amplification of reference gene primers was used to estimate how many nucleated cells each sample contained. To quantify the absolute abundance of each unique TCRbeta CDR3 rearrangement, sequence reads were collapsed and filtered. For each sample, productive Simpson clonality was calculated as the square root of Simpson's diversity index over productive rearrangements. The table was pulled from immuneACCESS by TCRdb, which kept in-frame rearrangements only. Such tables lose some clones; where checked, under half of the loss comes from unresolved V genes, and the rest has no known cause. That table gives V, J and clone size, and the DNA gave D and trimming. Recorded for this sample are 150,000 to 160,000 clones; about 90% of them occurred a single time. Together, the top ten hold 0.55% of the sample.

The entry originates in a study of blood T cell repertoires in COVID-19 (dated by TCRdb to about 2020). With regard to the full study: Samples from collaborators originated in the United States, Italy and Spain and spanned both the acute and convalescent phases of COVID-19. The prospective study material was composed of cDNA or gDNA derived from T cells, B-cell-depleted T cells, or PBMCs. Subjects who had been exposed to COVID-19, were actively infected with it, or had recovered from it provided the deeply sampled blood TCRbeta repertoires that made up the dataset. The repertoires were made available in a free public database intended to serve as a resource for research on the immune response to SARS-CoV-2. Samples came from the ongoing ImmuneRACE study (first 160 participants) plus 1,254 subjects from 6 global collaborators. The sample metadata nearly always contained a de-identified subject ID, COVID-19 status, age in years and sex. Where HLA class I and class II types were available, the types were taken from metadata supplied by the sample provider, not from assay-based typing. What the study reported, not specific to this receptor: The amount of clinical and demographic metadata varied by source and participant and was provided uncurated.

Whole blood was collected in K2EDTA tubes by collaborating institutions according to the institutions' own protocols. Collaborator samples were shipped for TCRbeta analysis as frozen whole blood, isolated PBMCs, or DNA extracted from either sample type. The CDR3 spans 14 residues, from the cysteine through the phenylalanine. Only the CDR3 DNA stays, 42 bases, in frame from base 1. CDR1 and CDR2 are read off the germline V gene as SNHLY and FYNNEI. Relative to germline, V is 2 bases shorter and J is 3 bases shorter, with 8 bases between their ends. The TCR originated in a man in his fifties or sixties with acute or convalescent COVID-19. Sequenced sample: peripheral blood. Recombination joined TRBV2 with TRBJ1-3; the D gene cannot be resolved reliably. The CDR3 protein is CASSEPRGGNTIYF. The DNA reads as follows: TGTGCCAGCAGTGAACCCCGGGGTGGAAACACCATATATTTT.